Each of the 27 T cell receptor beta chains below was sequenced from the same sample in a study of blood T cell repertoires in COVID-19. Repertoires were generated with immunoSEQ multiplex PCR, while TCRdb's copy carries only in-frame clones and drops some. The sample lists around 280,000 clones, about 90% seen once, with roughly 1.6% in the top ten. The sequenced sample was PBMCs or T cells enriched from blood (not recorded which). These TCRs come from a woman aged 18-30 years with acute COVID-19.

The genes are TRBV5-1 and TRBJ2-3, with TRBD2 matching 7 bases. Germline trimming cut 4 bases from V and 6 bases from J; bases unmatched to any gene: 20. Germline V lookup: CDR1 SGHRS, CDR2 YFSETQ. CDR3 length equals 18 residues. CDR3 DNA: TGCGCCAGCAGCGCCGCGGGGTGGCGGGAGAGGCGCTTCGATACGCAGTATTTT. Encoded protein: CASSAAGWRERRFDTQYF. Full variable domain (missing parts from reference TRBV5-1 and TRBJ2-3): KAGVTQTPRYLIKTRGQQVTLSCSPISGHRSVSWYQQTPGQGLQFLFEYFSETQRNKGNFPGRFSGRQFSNSRSEMNVSTLELGDSALYLCASSAAGWRERRFDTQYFGPGTRLTVL.

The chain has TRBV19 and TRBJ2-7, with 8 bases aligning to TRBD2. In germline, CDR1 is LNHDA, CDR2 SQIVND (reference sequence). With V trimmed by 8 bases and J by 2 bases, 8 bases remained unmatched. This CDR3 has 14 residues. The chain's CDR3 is CASRGGESAYEQYF. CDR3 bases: TGTGCCAGTCGGGGGGGTGAAAGCGCCTACGAGCAGTACTTC.

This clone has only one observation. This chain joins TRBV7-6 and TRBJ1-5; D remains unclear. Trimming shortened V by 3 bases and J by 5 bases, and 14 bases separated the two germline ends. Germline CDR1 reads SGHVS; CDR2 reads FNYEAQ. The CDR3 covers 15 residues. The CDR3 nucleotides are TGTGCCAGCAGCTTTAATCTCCGTAGTGATCAGCCCCAGCATTTT. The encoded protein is CASSFNLRSDQPQHF.

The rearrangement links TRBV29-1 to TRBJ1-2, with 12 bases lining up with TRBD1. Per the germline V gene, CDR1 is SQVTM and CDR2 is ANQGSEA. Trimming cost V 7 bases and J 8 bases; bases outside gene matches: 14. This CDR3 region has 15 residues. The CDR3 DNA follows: TGCAGCGCAGCGGCAGGGACAGGGGGCGATTTAGGCTACACCTTC. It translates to CSAAAGTGGDLGYTF.

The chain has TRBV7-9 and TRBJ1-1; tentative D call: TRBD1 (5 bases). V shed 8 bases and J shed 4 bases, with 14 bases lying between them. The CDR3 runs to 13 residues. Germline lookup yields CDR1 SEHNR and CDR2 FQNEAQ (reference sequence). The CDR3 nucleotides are TGTGCCAGCGGCCTGGGGGGGTTCACTGAAGCTTTCTTT. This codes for CASGLGGFTEAFF. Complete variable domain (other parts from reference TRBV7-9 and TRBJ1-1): DTGVSQNPRHKITKRGQNVTFRCDPISEHNRLYWYRQTLGQGPEFLTYFQNEAQLEKSRLLSDRFSAERPKGSFSTLEIQRTEQGDSAMYLCASGLGGFTEAFFGQGTRLTVV.

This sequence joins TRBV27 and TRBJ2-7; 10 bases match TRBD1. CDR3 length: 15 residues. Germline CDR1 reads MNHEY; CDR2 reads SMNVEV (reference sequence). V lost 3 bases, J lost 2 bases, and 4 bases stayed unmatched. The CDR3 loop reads CASSLDRGYPYEQYF. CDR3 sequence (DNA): TGTGCCAGCAGTTTGGACAGGGGGTACCCCTACGAGCAGTACTTC.

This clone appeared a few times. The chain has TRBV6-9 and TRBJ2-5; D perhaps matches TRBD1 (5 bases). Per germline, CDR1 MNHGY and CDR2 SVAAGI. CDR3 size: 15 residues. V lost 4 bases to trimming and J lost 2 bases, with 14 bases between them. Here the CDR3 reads CASSSNRQIQETQYF. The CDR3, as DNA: TGTGCCAGCAGTTCAAACAGACAGATACAAGAGACCCAGTACTTC.

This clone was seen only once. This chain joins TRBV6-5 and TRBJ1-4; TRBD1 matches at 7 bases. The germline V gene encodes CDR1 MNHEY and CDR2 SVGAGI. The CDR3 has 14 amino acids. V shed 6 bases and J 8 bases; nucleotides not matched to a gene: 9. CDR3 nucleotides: TGTGCCAGCAGAACCGGGACAGAGGGGGAAAAACTGTTTTTT. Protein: CASRTGTEGEKLFF.

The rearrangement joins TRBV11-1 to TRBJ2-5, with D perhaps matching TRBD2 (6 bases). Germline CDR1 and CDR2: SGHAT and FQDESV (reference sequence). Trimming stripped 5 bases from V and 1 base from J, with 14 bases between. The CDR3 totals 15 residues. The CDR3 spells CASSQGGRGQETQYF. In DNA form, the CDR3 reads TGTGCCAGCAGCCAAGGCGGGCGGGGCCAAGAGACCCAGTACTTC.

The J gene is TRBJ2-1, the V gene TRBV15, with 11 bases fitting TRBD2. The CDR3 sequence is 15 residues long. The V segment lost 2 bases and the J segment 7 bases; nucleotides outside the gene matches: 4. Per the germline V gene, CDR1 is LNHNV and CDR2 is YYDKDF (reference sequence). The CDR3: CATSRLAGGRNEQFF. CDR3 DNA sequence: TGTGCCACCAGCAGACTAGCGGGAGGCCGGAATGAGCAGTTCTTC.

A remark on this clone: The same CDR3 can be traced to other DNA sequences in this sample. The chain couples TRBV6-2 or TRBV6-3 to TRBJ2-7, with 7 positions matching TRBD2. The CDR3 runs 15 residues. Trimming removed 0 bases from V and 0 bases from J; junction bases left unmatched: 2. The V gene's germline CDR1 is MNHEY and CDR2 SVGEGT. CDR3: CASSYSGGSSYEQYF. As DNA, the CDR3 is TGTGCCAGCAGTTACTCCGGCGGGAGCTCCTACGAGCAGTACTTC.

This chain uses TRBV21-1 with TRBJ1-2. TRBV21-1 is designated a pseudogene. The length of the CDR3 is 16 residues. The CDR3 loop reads CASSKRFGGQGYGYTF. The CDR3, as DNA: TGTGCCAGCAGCAAAAGATTCGGGGGGCAGGGCTATGGCTACACCTTC.

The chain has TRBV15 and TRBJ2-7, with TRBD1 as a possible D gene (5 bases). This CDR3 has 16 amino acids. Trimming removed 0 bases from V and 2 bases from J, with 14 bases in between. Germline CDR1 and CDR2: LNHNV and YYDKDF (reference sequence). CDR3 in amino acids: CATSRDQAGSTYEQYF. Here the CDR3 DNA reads TGTGCCACCAGCAGAGATCAGGCAGGGTCGACCTACGAGCAGTACTTC.

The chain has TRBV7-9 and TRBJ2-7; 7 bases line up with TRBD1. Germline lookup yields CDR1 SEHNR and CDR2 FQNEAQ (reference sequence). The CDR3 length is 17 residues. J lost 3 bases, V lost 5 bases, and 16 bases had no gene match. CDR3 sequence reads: CASSRGQAAGRDYEQYF. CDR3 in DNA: TGTGCCAGCAGCAGAGGACAGGCTGCAGGACGTGACTACGAGCAGTACTTC.

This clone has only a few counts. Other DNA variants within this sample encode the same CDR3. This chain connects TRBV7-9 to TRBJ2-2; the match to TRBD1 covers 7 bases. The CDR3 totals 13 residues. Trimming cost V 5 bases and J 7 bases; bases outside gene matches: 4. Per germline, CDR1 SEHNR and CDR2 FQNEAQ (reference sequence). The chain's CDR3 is CASSLTGVGELFF. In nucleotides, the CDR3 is TGTGCCAGCAGCCTTACAGGGGTCGGGGAGCTGTTTTTT.

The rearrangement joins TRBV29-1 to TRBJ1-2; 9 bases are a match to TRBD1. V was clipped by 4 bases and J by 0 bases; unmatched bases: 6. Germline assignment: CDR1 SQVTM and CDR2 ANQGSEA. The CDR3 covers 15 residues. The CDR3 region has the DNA TGCAGCGTTGGGACAGGGGTTTACCCTAACTATGGCTACACCTTC. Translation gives CSVGTGVYPNYGYTF.

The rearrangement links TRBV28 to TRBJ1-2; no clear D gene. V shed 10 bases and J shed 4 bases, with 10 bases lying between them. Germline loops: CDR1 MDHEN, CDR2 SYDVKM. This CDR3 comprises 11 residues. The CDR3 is CATNRGYGYTF. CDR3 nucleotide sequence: TGTGCCACCAACCGAGGCTATGGCTACACCTTC.

CDR3 nucleotide sequence: TGTGCCAGTAGTACCAGGGACAGAAAAAACATTCAGTACTTC. The encoded protein is CASSTRDRKNIQYF. This chain joins TRBV19 and TRBJ2-4, with 7 positions matching TRBD1. V gave up 4 bases and J gave up 4 bases; unmatched junction bases: 4. CDR1 LNHDA and CDR2 SQIVND come from the germline V gene (reference sequence). The CDR3 is 14 residues long.

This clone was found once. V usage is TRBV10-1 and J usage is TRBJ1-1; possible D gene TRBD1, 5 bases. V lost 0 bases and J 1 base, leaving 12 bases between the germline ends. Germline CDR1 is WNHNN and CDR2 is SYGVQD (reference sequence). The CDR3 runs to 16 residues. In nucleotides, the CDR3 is TGCGCCAGCAGTGAGTCGGCAGGGAACGGGAACACTGAAGCTTTCTTT. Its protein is CASSESAGNGNTEAFF.

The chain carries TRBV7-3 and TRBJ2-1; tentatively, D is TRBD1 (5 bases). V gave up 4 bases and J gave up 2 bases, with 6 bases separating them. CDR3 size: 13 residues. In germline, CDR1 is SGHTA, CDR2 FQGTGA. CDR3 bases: TGTGCCAGCAGCTCGACAGCCTACAATGAGCAGTTCTTC. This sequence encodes CASSSTAYNEQFF.

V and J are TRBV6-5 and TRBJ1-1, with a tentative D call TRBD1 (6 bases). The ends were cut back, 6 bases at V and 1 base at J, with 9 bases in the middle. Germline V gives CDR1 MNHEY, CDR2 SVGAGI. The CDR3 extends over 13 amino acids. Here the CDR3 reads CASSRQENTEAFF. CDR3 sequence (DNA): TGTGCCAGCAGCAGACAGGAGAACACTGAAGCTTTCTTT.

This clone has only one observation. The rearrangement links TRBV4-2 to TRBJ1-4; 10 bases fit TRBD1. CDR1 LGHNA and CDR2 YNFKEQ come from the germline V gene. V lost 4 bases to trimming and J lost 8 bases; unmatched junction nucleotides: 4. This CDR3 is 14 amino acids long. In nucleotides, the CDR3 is TGTGCCAGCAGCCGGGACAGGGGAGGCGAAAAACTGTTTTTT. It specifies CASSRDRGGEKLFF.

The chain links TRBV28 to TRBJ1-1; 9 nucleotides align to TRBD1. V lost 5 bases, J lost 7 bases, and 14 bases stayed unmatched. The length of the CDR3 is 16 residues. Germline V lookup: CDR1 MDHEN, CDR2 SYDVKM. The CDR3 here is CASSQTTGGDDHEAFF. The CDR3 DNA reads TGTGCCAGCAGTCAAACTACAGGGGGCGACGACCATGAAGCTTTCTTT. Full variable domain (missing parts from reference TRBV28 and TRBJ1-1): DVKVTQSSRYLVKRTGEKVFLECVQDMDHENMFWYRQDPGLGLRLIYFSYDVKMKEKGDIPEGYSVSREKKERFSLILESASTNQTSMYLCASSQTTGGDDHEAFFGQGTRLTVV.

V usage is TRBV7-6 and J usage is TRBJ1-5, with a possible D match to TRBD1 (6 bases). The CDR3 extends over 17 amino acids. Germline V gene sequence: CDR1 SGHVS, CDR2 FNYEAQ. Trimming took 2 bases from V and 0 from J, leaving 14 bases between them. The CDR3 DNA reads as TGTGCCAGCAGCTTAACGGACAGTCATACTAGCAATCAGCCCCAGCATTTT. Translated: CASSLTDSHTSNQPQHF.

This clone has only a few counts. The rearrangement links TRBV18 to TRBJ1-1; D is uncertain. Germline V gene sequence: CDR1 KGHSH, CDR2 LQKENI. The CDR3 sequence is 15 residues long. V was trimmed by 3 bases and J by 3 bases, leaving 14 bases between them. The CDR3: CASSPRGFGDTEAFF. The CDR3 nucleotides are TGTGCCAGCTCACCTCGAGGGTTTGGGGACACTGAAGCTTTCTTT.

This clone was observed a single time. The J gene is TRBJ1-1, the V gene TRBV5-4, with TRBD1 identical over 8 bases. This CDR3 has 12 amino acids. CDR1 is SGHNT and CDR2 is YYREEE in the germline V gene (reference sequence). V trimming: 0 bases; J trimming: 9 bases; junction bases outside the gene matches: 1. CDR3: CASSLGQGQAFF. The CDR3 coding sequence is TGTGCCAGCAGCTTGGGACAGGGGCAAGCTTTCTTT.

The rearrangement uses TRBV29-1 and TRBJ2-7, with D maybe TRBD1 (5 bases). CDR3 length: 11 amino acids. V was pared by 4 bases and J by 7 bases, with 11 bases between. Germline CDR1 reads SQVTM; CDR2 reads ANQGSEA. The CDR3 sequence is CSVGQGREQYF. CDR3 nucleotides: TGCAGCGTTGGGCAGGGCAGGGAGCAGTACTTC.